The 21 T cell receptor beta chains listed next were all sequenced from one sample in a study of T cell repertoires in cytomegalovirus infection. One entry per CDR3 protein, called by TCRdb with MiXCR from the reads. Of a few hundred thousand distinct CDR3 sequences detected, around 15% appear once; the ten largest clones hold less than 50%. The sample taken for sequencing was CD8+ T cells from PBMCs. These receptors were taken from a human donor in good health (CMV status not recorded). Some clones in this sample may be carry-over from other donors' samples.

This clonotype has more than one count but fewer than ten. The chain couples TRBV28 to TRBJ2-7, with D perhaps matching TRBD1 (6 bases). The V gene lost 5 bases and the J gene lost 3 bases, with 17 bases spanning the gap. Looked up from germline, CDR1 is MDHEN and CDR2 is SYDVKM. There are 15 residues in the CDR3. The CDR3 DNA reads TGTGCCAGCAGTGGGACATCCACCTACCTCTACGAGCAGTACTTC. This codes for CASSGTSTYLYEQYF. The full variable domain, its missing parts supplied by reference TRBV28 and TRBJ2-7, is DVKVTQSSRYLVKRTGEKVFLECVQDMDHENMFWYRQDPGLGLRLIYFSYDVKMKEKGDIPEGYSVSREKKERFSLILESASTNQTSMYLCASSGTSTYLYEQYFGPGTRLTVT.

There are a few counts of this clonotype. The genes are TRBV25-1 and TRBJ2-1; D is undetermined. Germline V CDR1 and CDR2: MGHDK, SYGVNS. V was trimmed by 3 bases and J by 0 bases, leaving 12 bases between them. This CDR3 comprises 16 residues. This CDR3 reads CASSDFVAASYNEQFF. CDR3 DNA: TGTGCCAGCAGTGATTTTGTTGCAGCCTCCTACAATGAGCAGTTCTTC.

This rearrangement joins TRBV27 to TRBJ2-7; D ambiguous. The V and J ends lost 5 bases and 0 bases respectively, with 14 bases between them. Germline CDR1 MNHEY, CDR2 SMNVEV (reference sequence). This CDR3 region has 15 residues. The CDR3 DNA reads as TGTGCCAGCAGTCCTAACTTGTGGGTCTCCTACGAGCAGTACTTC. It codes for CASSPNLWVSYEQYF.

In the case of this clonotype: With a much larger clone just one base away, this may be a read error. The J gene is TRBJ2-5, the V gene TRBV7-9; D is possibly TRBD2 (7 bases). The CDR3 extends over 17 amino acids. V was shortened by 4 bases and J by 2 bases, with 20 bases between the two germline ends. Germline-derived CDR1 and CDR2 are SEHNR and FQNEAQ (reference sequence). The CDR3 is CASSSTRGGVLQETQYF. DNA for the CDR3: TGTGCCAGCAGCTCGACTAGGGGGGGAGTACTACAAGAGACCCAGTACTTC.

This clonotype was seen only a few times. This rearrangement joins TRBV20-1 to TRBJ2-7; TRBD2 agrees at 13 bases. CDR3 length: 15 residues. Germline V CDR1 and CDR2: DFQATT, SNEGSKA (reference sequence). Trimming removed 5 bases from V and 2 bases from J; junction bases left unmatched: 6. The CDR3 spells CSAPGTSGVPYEQYF. CDR3 nucleotides: TGCAGTGCTCCCGGGACTAGCGGGGTTCCCTACGAGCAGTACTTC.

V and J are TRBV7-6 and TRBJ2-7; 7 bases line up with TRBD1. The germline gives CDR1 SGHVS, CDR2 FNYEAQ. There are 13 residues in the CDR3. With 5 bases clipped from V and 6 bases from J, the junction kept 7 bases outside the gene matches. CDR3 amino acids: CASSARQGSEQYF. The CDR3 coding sequence is TGTGCCAGCAGCGCCCGACAGGGATCCGAGCAGTACTTC. The entire variable domain, with the rest obtained from reference TRBV7-6 and TRBJ2-7, is as follows: GAGVSQSPRYKVTKRGQDVALRCDPISGHVSLYWYRQALGQGPEFLTYFNYEAQQDKSGLPNDRFSAERPEGSISTLTIQRTEQRDSAMYRCASSARQGSEQYFGPGTRLTVT.

This clonotype showed up just a few times. This chain joins TRBV29-1 and TRBJ1-1, with D possibly being TRBD1 (6 bases). CDR3 size: 12 residues. Germline V gene sequence: CDR1 SQVTM, CDR2 ANQGSEA. With 3 bases removed from V and 4 bases from J, the gap between germline ends came to 9 bases. The CDR3 loop is CSVDEGGTEAFF. In nucleotides, the CDR3 is TGCAGCGTTGATGAGGGGGGCACTGAAGCTTTCTTT. The whole variable domain, filled in from reference TRBV29-1 and TRBJ1-1, reads SAVISQKPSRDICQRGTSLTIQCQVDSQVTMMFWYRQQPGQSLTLIATANQGSEATYESGFVIDKFPISRPNLTFSTLTVSNMSPEDSSIYLCSVDEGGTEAFFGQGTRLTVV.

This clonotype has a handful of counts. The gene calls are TRBV4-1 and TRBJ2-3; 12 nucleotides agree with TRBD2. With 2 bases clipped from V and 8 bases from J, the junction kept 5 bases outside the gene matches. Germline V gene data show CDR1 as MGHRA and CDR2 as YSYEKL. The CDR3 contains 15 residues. This chain's CDR3 is CASSQRLAGDLTQYF. As DNA, the CDR3 is TGCGCCAGCAGCCAACGACTAGCGGGGGACCTTACGCAGTATTTT.

This clonotype was counted only a few times. The chain links TRBV5-8 to TRBJ1-2, with D hard to call. This CDR3 is built from 14 residues. The V and J ends lost 4 bases and 7 bases respectively, with 17 bases between them. From germline, CDR1 is SGHTS and CDR2 YDEGEE. The CDR3: CASSPRLDRRGYTF. CDR3 nucleotide sequence: TGTGCCAGCAGCCCTCGCCTTGATCGACGTGGCTACACCTTC. Together with reference TRBV5-8 and TRBJ1-2, the CDR3 gives the full variable domain: EAGVTQSPTHLIKTRGQQATLRCSPISGHTSVYWYQQALGLGLQFLLWYDEGEERNRGNFPPRFSGRQFPNYSSELNVNALELEDSALYLCASSPRLDRRGYTFGSGTRLTVV.

This clonotype was counted only a few times. The CDR3: CASSQGSGEQYF. The CDR3 DNA reads TGCGCCAGCAGCCAAGGCAGCGGCGAGCAGTACTTC. The V call is TRBV4-1, the J call TRBJ2-7; tentatively, D is TRBD2 (5 bases). The CDR3 runs 12 residues. The germline V and J ends were trimmed by 1 base and 6 bases, with 7 bases remaining between them. Germline V CDR1 and CDR2: MGHRA, YSYEKL.

This clonotype came up many times. V gene TRBV19 combines with J gene TRBJ1-1; D gene uncertain. The CDR3 extends over 13 amino acids. CDR1 is LNHDA and CDR2 is SQIVND in the germline V gene (reference sequence). The V and J ends lost 1 base and 1 base respectively, with 4 bases between them. CDR3 protein: CASSIGWNTEAFF. CDR3 coding DNA: TGTGCCAGTAGTATAGGGTGGAACACTGAAGCTTTCTTT.

The chain links TRBV29-1 to TRBJ1-2, with TRBD1 matching over 9 bases. Germline V lookup: CDR1 SQVTM, CDR2 ANQGSEA. CDR3 size: 15 residues. V dropped 4 bases and J dropped 6; count of bases not matched to a gene: 12. Written as DNA, the CDR3 is TGCAGCGTTGTGGGCGTTGAGGACAGGGGAGATGGCTACACCTTC. Residues: CSVVGVEDRGDGYTF.

This sequence joins TRBV29-1 and TRBJ1-2; TRBD1 matches at 7 bases. V was pared by 1 base and J by 5 bases, with 7 bases of the junction left unmatched. CDR1 and CDR2 from the germline V gene are SQVTM and ANQGSEA. The CDR3 has 14 amino acids. The DNA for the CDR3 is TGCAGCGTTGAAGGCGACAGGGTCAAATATGGCTACACCTTC. Translated, it gives CSVEGDRVKYGYTF.

This clonotype was counted at least ten times. J is TRBJ1-1 and V is TRBV4-1, with TRBD1 as a possible D gene (5 bases). The germline V gene encodes CDR1 MGHRA and CDR2 YSYEKL. The CDR3 runs 14 residues. Trimming shortened V by 4 bases and J by 1 base, and 10 bases separated the two germline ends. The CDR3 is CASSLGPKNTEAFF. The CDR3 DNA is TGCGCCAGCAGCCTGGGACCGAAGAACACTGAAGCTTTCTTT.

The rearrangement uses TRBV11-1 and TRBJ2-7; D is tentatively TRBD1 or TRBD2 (5 bases each). Germline V CDR1 and CDR2: SGHAT, FQDESV (reference sequence). CDR3 size: 16 residues. V was trimmed by 5 bases and J by 0 bases, leaving 17 bases between them. Here the CDR3 reads CASSRSTGQFSYEQYF. For the CDR3, the DNA is TGTGCCAGCAGCCGATCGACGGGGCAATTCTCCTACGAGCAGTACTTC. The whole variable domain, remainder taken from reference TRBV11-1 and TRBJ2-7, is EAEVAQSPRYKITEKSQAVAFWCDPISGHATLYWYRQILGQGPELLVQFQDESVVDDSQLPKDRFSAERLKGVDSTLKIQPAELGDSAMYLCASSRSTGQFSYEQYFGPGTRLTVT.

The V and J genes are TRBV28 and TRBJ2-3; either TRBD1 or TRBD2 may fit D (6 bases each). V was pared by 6 bases and J by 3 bases, with 19 bases between. Germline V CDR1 and CDR2: MDHEN, SYDVKM. The CDR3 contains 16 residues. The DNA of the CDR3 is TGTGCCAGCAGGTCCTTCGGGGGCGGGGTAACAGATACGCAGTATTTT. Protein sequence: CASRSFGGGVTDTQYF.

This clonotype was recorded at least ten times. This chain joins TRBV7-9 and TRBJ2-3, with a tentative D call TRBD1 (5 bases). The germline V and J ends were trimmed by 1 base and 2 bases, with 25 bases remaining between them. The CDR3 covers 20 residues. Germline CDR1 reads SEHNR; CDR2 reads FQNEAQ (reference sequence). The CDR3: CASSLGGGRAVSELTDTQYF. DNA for the CDR3: TGTGCCAGCAGCTTAGGAGGCGGCAGGGCGGTTTCAGAACTCACAGATACGCAGTATTTT.

The chain carries TRBV5-1 and TRBJ2-7; the match to TRBD1 covers 9 bases. The V gene end was trimmed by 5 bases and the J gene end by 0 bases; junction bases not matched to a gene: 6. CDR1 is SGHRS, CDR2 YFSETQ, per germline. This CDR3 comprises 15 residues. The CDR3 bases are TGCGCCAGCAGTTCAACAGGGGGCCACTCCTACGAGCAGTACTTC. Residues: CASSSTGGHSYEQYF. Looking up the rest from reference TRBV5-1 and TRBJ2-7 gives the full variable domain: KAGVTQTPRYLIKTRGQQVTLSCSPISGHRSVSWYQQTPGQGLQFLFEYFSETQRNKGNFPGRFSGRQFSNSRSEMNVSTLELGDSALYLCASSSTGGHSYEQYFGPGTRLTVT.

As concerns this clonotype: Sequence at one end of the junction differs from germline and may be a read error. This chain joins TRBV7-2 and TRBJ2-3; no clear D gene. Germline loops: CDR1 SGHTA, CDR2 FQGNSA. The CDR3 covers 15 residues. The CDR3 nucleotides are TGCGCCAGCAGCCAAGTAGTGGCGGCGACGGATACGCAGTATTTT. Translating it yields CASSQVVAATDTQYF.

This clonotype occurred many times. Germline is not matched at one junction end, which may reflect a read error. The CDR3 loop reads CASSLADRARTEAFF. Written as DNA, the CDR3 is TGTGCCAGCAGCCTAGCGGACAGGGCTAGGACTGAAGCTTTCTTT. The rearrangement uses TRBV7-2 and TRBJ1-1, with 8 bases that match TRBD1. Germline CDR1 reads SGHTA; CDR2 reads FQGNSA. The CDR3 is 15 amino acids.

This chain links TRBV5-5 with TRBJ1-1; a possible D gene is TRBD1 (5 bases). The germline CDR1 and CDR2 sequences are SGHKS and YYEKEE (reference sequence). The CDR3 totals 12 residues. V gave up 4 bases and J gave up 7 bases, with 11 bases separating them. DNA of the CDR3: TGTGCCAGCAGCCGGGACGCGATTGAAGCTTTCTTT. Protein product: CASSRDAIEAFF. Full variable domain (outside the CDR3, taken from reference TRBV5-5 and TRBJ1-1): DAGVTQSPTHLIKTRGQQVTLRCSPISGHKSVSWYQQVLGQGPQFIFQYYEKEERGRGNFPDRFSARQFPNYSSELNVNALLLGDSALYLCASSRDAIEAFFGQGTRLTVV.